These 30 T cell receptor beta chains originate from one sample sequenced in a study of blood T cells in healthy people across ages. Together with a sample-barcoded 5' primer, a J-beta primer mix was included in a second PCR lasting about 7 to 11 cycles. A single record per CDR3 protein comes from TCRdb applying MiXCR to the 5' RACE reads. The table has some 1.5 million distinct CDR3 sequences, 28% seen once. The specimen was blood. These receptors originate from a woman under 40 in good health.

This chain joins TRBV6-2 or TRBV6-3 and TRBJ2-1; TRBD1 aligns across 8 bases. The CDR3 totals 14 residues. Germline V gives CDR1 MNHEY, CDR2 SVGEGT. V shed 5 bases and J 10 bases; nucleotides not matched to a gene: 10. DNA for the CDR3: TGTGCCAGCAGTAGAATTGACAGGGGTCAGGAGCAGTTCTTC. Its protein product is CASSRIDRGQEQFF.

The chain links TRBV29-1 to TRBJ1-1; D not certain. V gave up 8 bases and J gave up 0 bases, with 7 bases separating them. CDR1 SQVTM and CDR2 ANQGSEA come from the germline V gene. The CDR3 is made up of 11 amino acids. The CDR3, as DNA: TGCAGCTCAAAGGTGAACACTGAAGCTTTCTTT. Encoded protein: CSSKVNTEAFF.

This clonotype appeared many times. The chain uses TRBV7-2 and TRBJ1-2; 7 bases map to TRBD1. This CDR3 contains 13 residues. Germline-derived CDR1 and CDR2 are SGHTA and FQGNSA. Trimming at V came to 5 bases and at J to 6 bases, leaving 6 bases not matched to a gene. The CDR3 bases are TGTGCCAGCAGCAAAGACAGGGATCATGGCTACACCTTC. This gives the protein CASSKDRDHGYTF.

This clonotype was detected only a few times. J is TRBJ1-5 and V is TRBV5-5, with TRBD1 as a possible D gene (5 bases). V dropped 2 bases and J dropped 1 base, with 16 bases sitting between them. The V gene's germline CDR1 is SGHKS and CDR2 YYEKEE (reference sequence). The CDR3 is 17 residues long. Written as DNA, the CDR3 is TGTGCCAGCAGCTTTGATGGGGCGGGAGCCAGCAATCAGCCCCAGCATTTT. Protein product: CASSFDGAGASNQPQHF.

The chain employs TRBV5-1 and TRBJ2-1; 13 bases line up with TRBD2. V lost 3 bases and J lost 9; bases outside the gene matches: 9. This CDR3 comprises 16 residues. Per the germline V gene, CDR1 is SGHRS and CDR2 is YFSETQ. In DNA, the CDR3 is TGCGCCAGCAGCTCCCAACTAGCGGGAGGGCCGGGTGAGCAGTTCTTC. As protein: CASSSQLAGGPGEQFF.

To note about this clonotype: A single base separates this from a much larger clone, so it may be a read error. Here the CDR3 DNA reads TGCGCCAGCAGTGAGGATAAAATTACCGGGACAGGGGTTTATGAGCAGTACTTC. Translated, it gives CASSEDKITGTGVYEQYF. The chain employs TRBV10-1 and TRBJ2-1; the match to TRBD1 covers 10 bases. The end of the DNA fits TRBJ2-7 better, so the J call may be wrong. Germline CDR1 is WNHNN and CDR2 is SYGVQD (reference sequence). The CDR3 consists of 18 residues.

V and J are TRBV6-5 and TRBJ2-1, with D uncertain. CDR1 and CDR2 (germline): MNHEY, SVGAGI. This CDR3 contains 11 residues. Trimming cost V 6 bases and J 8 bases, with 8 bases left between them. DNA for the CDR3: TGTGCCAGCAGGCTAGGAGATGAGCAGTTCTTC. It specifies CASRLGDEQFF.

This clonotype was seen a handful of times. The chain has TRBV7-9 and TRBJ2-6; D tentatively fits TRBD1 or TRBD2 (5 bases each). V lost 3 bases to trimming and J lost 4 bases, with 13 bases between them. This CDR3 spans 16 amino acids. CDR1 is SEHNR, CDR2 FQNEAQ, per germline (reference sequence). The CDR3 here is CASSLLGARGANVLTF. As DNA, the CDR3 is TGTGCCAGCAGCTTGCTCGGGGCGCGAGGGGCCAACGTCCTGACTTTC.

V is TRBV3-1 and J is TRBJ2-3; 8 bases fit TRBD2. Germline CDR1 reads LGHDT; CDR2 reads YNNKEL (reference sequence). Trimming removed 1 base from V and 3 bases from J; junction bases left unmatched: 9. CDR3 length: 17 amino acids. In nucleotides, the CDR3 is TGTGCCAGCAGCCAAGGGGGGGCGGGAGGAGGAACAGATACGCAGTATTTT. This sequence encodes CASSQGGAGGGTDTQYF.

This clonotype was seen at least ten times. The chain has TRBV28 and TRBJ1-2; the D is unclear. With 6 bases removed from V and 5 bases from J, the gap between germline ends came to 10 bases. The CDR3 extends over 12 amino acids. Germline values: CDR1 MDHEN, CDR2 SYDVKM. The CDR3: CASSLGRYGYTF. The CDR3 DNA is TGTGCCAGCAGCTTAGGACGATATGGCTACACCTTC.

This chain uses TRBV20-1 with TRBJ2-3; D is perhaps TRBD1 or TRBD2 (5 bases each). Trimming left V 0 bases short and J 8 bases short, with 21 bases between. The CDR3 loop spans 16 amino acids. The germline CDR1 and CDR2 sequences are DFQATT and SNEGSKA (reference sequence). Written as DNA, the CDR3 is TGCAGTGCTAGAGATGGGCGGGTAGGGGATAGTGCTACGCAGTATTTT. This codes for CSARDGRVGDSATQYF.

As regards this clonotype: A read error is possible here, since a much larger clone lies one base away. J is TRBJ2-1 and V is TRBV12-3 or TRBV12-4; TRBD2 matches 9 bases. The CDR3 is made up of 15 amino acids. DNA for the CDR3: TGTGCCAGCAGTTTAAGCGGGGGGCTTTACAATGAGCGGTTCTTC. Amino acid sequence: CASSLSGGLYNERFF.

There are a few counts of this clonotype. J is TRBJ2-7 and V is TRBV7-9; 7 bases agree with TRBD1. Germline V gene data show CDR1 as SEHNR and CDR2 as FQNEAQ (reference sequence). J lost 3 bases, V lost 5 bases, and 7 bases had no gene match. This CDR3 is 14 amino acids long. CDR3 sequence reads: CASSPVTGNYEQYF. DNA for the CDR3: TGTGCCAGCAGCCCAGTGACAGGGAACTACGAGCAGTACTTC.

On this clonotype itself: This clone may be a read error of a much larger clone one base away. The chain links TRBV4-2 to TRBJ2-4; TRBD2 agrees at 9 bases. In germline, CDR1 is LGHNA, CDR2 YNFKEQ. The CDR3 runs 19 residues. Germline trimming cut 5 bases from V and 13 bases from J; bases unmatched to any gene: 27. CDR3 sequence (DNA): TGTGCCAGCAGCACTCGGACAGCGGGGGGCCTAAGCTCCTACAATGAGCAGTACTTC. It codes for CASSTRTAGGLSSYNEQYF.

There are many counts of this clonotype. This chain uses TRBV29-1 with TRBJ1-2; 8 bases fit TRBD1. The CDR3 has 13 amino acids. Germline V lookup: CDR1 SQVTM, CDR2 ANQGSEA. V shed 2 bases and J 8 bases; nucleotides not matched to a gene: 7. The CDR3: CSVENRRGQGYTF. For the CDR3, the DNA is TGCAGCGTTGAAAACCGCAGGGGGCAAGGCTACACCTTC.

The CDR3 sequence is CASSLIAGGATDTQYF. The CDR3 bases are TGTGCCAGCAGCTTAATAGCGGGAGGGGCCACAGATACGCAGTATTTT. V is TRBV11-3 and J is TRBJ2-3; 11 nucleotides line up with TRBD2. The CDR3 runs 16 residues. Germline CDR1 reads SGHNT; CDR2 reads YENEEA. V shed 2 bases, J shed 2 bases, and the junction held 3 bases outside the gene matches.

V usage is TRBV4-3 and J usage is TRBJ2-7; possible D gene TRBD2, 6 bases. Germline loops: CDR1 LGHNA, CDR2 YSLEER. The CDR3 loop spans 16 amino acids. V lost 4 bases to trimming and J lost 4 bases, with 20 bases between them. CDR3 in DNA: TGCGCCAGCAGCCGTGGGGGGTTGAGCGGATTGTACGAGCAGTACTTC. This sequence encodes CASSRGGLSGLYEQYF.

The V and J genes are TRBV20-1 and TRBJ1-4; tentative D call: TRBD1 (6 bases). The germline V gene encodes CDR1 DFQATT and CDR2 SNEGSKA (reference sequence). This CDR3 has 13 residues. V lost 5 bases and J 8 bases, leaving 15 bases between the germline ends. The CDR3 is CSAYREAREKLFF. The CDR3 DNA is TGCAGTGCTTACAGGGAGGCGCGCGAAAAACTGTTTTTT.

This clonotype has a handful of counts. The CDR3 nucleotides are TGTGCCAGCACCACCGGGACCGCAAGTGAAGCTTTCTTT. Its translation is CASTTGTASEAFF. The chain joins TRBV2 to TRBJ1-1; possibly TRBD1 for D (5 bases). With 7 bases removed from V and 7 bases from J, the gap between germline ends came to 16 bases. The CDR3 sequence is 13 residues long. Germline V lookup: CDR1 SNHLY, CDR2 FYNNEI.

Only a few counts were recorded for this clonotype. This rearrangement joins TRBV11-1 to TRBJ2-1; D gene ambiguous. Trimming removed 2 bases from V and 10 bases from J, with 6 bases in between. The germline CDR1 and CDR2 sequences are SGHAT and FQDESV (reference sequence). This CDR3 has 11 residues. CDR3 DNA sequence: TGTGCCAGCAGCTTATTCAGGGAGCAGTTCTTC. As protein: CASSLFREQFF.

This clonotype was recorded a few times. The J gene is TRBJ2-5, the V gene TRBV6-1; a possible D gene is TRBD2 (6 bases). Trimming left V 3 bases short and J 1 base short, with 12 bases between. Germline V CDR1 and CDR2: MNHNS, SASEGT. This CDR3 has 15 residues. Here the CDR3 reads CASSELAGSQETQYF. CDR3 nucleotide sequence: TGTGCCAGCAGTGAGTTGGCGGGATCCCAAGAGACCCAGTACTTC.

The rearrangement joins TRBV27 to TRBJ1-4; D ambiguous. Germline V gene data show CDR1 as MNHEY and CDR2 as SMNVEV (reference sequence). Trimming took off 2 bases at V and 7 bases at J, with 14 bases between the two ends. This CDR3 comprises 15 residues. In DNA form, the CDR3 reads TGTGCCAGCAGTTTACGGGCGGTGATTGGTGAAAAACTGTTTTTT. This translates into CASSLRAVIGEKLFF.

This clonotype was seen a single time. This chain uses TRBV20-1 with TRBJ2-5, with TRBD2 matching 9 bases. The ends lost 3 bases at V and 11 bases at J; junction bases unmatched: 13. CDR3 size: 14 residues. Per germline, CDR1 DFQATT and CDR2 SNEGSKA (reference sequence). CDR3 sequence reads: CSASLAGSDNEQYF. The DNA for the CDR3 is TGCAGTGCTAGTCTAGCGGGGAGTGACAATGAGCAGTACTTC.

In its sample, this clonotype was seen a few times. This chain links TRBV9 with TRBJ2-1; D is possibly TRBD1 (5 bases). Germline CDR1 reads SGDLS; CDR2 reads YYNGEE. The V end lost 3 bases, the J end lost 2 bases, and 12 bases lay between the germline ends. This CDR3 has 15 residues. The CDR3 spells CASSASPGPYNEQFF. In nucleotides, the CDR3 is TGTGCCAGCAGCGCCTCCCCAGGGCCCTACAATGAGCAGTTCTTC.

Worth noting for this clonotype: A much larger clonotype is one base distant, so this may be a read error. This chain connects TRBV7-2 to TRBJ2-2, with 7 bases fitting TRBD1. The CDR3 covers 14 residues. V trimming: 3 bases; J trimming: 3 bases; junction bases outside the gene matches: 1. Per germline, CDR1 SGHTA and CDR2 FQGNSA. Written as DNA, the CDR3 is TGTGCCAGCAGCTTGACAGGGCACACCGGGGAGCTGTTTTTT. This translates into CASSLTGHTGELFF. Drawing the rest from reference TRBV7-2 and TRBJ2-2, the complete variable domain is GAGVSQSPSNKVTEKGKDVELRCDPISGHTALYWYRQSLGQGLEFLIYFQGNSAPDKSGLPSDRFSAERTGGSVSTLTIQRTQQEDSAVYLCASSLTGHTGELFFGEGSRLTVL.

The chain joins TRBV6-6 to TRBJ2-5; 9 bases fit TRBD2. V was clipped by 11 bases and J by 5 bases; unmatched bases: 3. This CDR3 region has 11 residues. From germline, CDR1 is MNHNY and CDR2 SVGAGI (reference sequence). CDR3 protein: CAVAGAETQYF. DNA for the CDR3: TGTGCCGTAGCGGGAGCGGAGACCCAGTACTTC.

This clonotype has only a few counts. The chain has TRBV6-5 and TRBJ2-7, with TRBD1 matching over 10 bases. The trim removed 6 bases at V and 3 bases at J, leaving 8 bases unmatched. Germline V gene data show CDR1 as MNHEY and CDR2 as SVGAGI. This CDR3 contains 15 residues. The CDR3 loop is CASSSRRDRGYEQYF. DNA for the CDR3: TGTGCCAGCAGCTCTCGCCGGGACAGGGGCTACGAGCAGTACTTC.

This clonotype was seen only a few times. The V call is TRBV15, the J call TRBJ2-4; D gene ambiguous. The CDR3 totals 17 residues. Germline V CDR1 and CDR2: LNHNV, YYDKDF (reference sequence). Trimming shortened V by 0 bases and J by 0 bases, and 12 bases separated the two germline ends. DNA for the CDR3: TGTGCCACCAGCAGAGATGAAGGAACCCTAGCCAAAAACATTCAGTACTTC. Protein product: CATSRDEGTLAKNIQYF.

The chain couples TRBV5-6 to TRBJ2-1, with TRBD2 matching 11 bases. The length of the CDR3 is 15 residues. J was trimmed by 9 bases and V by 8 bases; bases with no gene match: 13. In germline, CDR1 is SGHDT, CDR2 YYEEEE. The CDR3: CARSPPGLADFEQFF. The CDR3 DNA reads TGTGCCAGGTCCCCGCCGGGACTAGCGGATTTTGAGCAGTTCTTC.

The CDR3 loop reads CSASRGLAGDYEQFF. The CDR3 nucleotides are TGCAGTGCTAGCCGCGGGCTAGCGGGGGACTATGAGCAGTTCTTC. This chain connects TRBV20-1 to TRBJ2-1, with TRBD2 matching over 10 bases. This CDR3 comprises 15 residues. CDR1 is DFQATT and CDR2 is SNEGSKA in the germline V gene (reference sequence). After removal of 3 bases from V and 8 bases from J, the junction contained 10 bases not matched to a gene.